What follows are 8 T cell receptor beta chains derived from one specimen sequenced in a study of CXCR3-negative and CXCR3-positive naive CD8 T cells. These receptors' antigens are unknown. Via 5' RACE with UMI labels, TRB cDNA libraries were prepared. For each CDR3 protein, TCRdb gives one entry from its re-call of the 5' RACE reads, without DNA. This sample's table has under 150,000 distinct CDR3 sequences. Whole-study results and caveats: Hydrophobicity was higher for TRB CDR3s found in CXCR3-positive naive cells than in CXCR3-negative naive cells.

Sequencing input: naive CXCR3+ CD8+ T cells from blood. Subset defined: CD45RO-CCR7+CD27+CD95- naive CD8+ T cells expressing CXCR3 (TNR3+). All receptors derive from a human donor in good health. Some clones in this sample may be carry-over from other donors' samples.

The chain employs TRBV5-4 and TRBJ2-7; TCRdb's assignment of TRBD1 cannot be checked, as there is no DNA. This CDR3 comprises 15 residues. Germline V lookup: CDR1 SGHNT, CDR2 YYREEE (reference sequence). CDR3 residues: CASSLGLPDSYEQYF.

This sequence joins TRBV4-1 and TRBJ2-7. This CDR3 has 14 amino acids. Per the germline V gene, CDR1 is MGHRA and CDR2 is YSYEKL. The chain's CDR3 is CASSQDSGMDEQYF.

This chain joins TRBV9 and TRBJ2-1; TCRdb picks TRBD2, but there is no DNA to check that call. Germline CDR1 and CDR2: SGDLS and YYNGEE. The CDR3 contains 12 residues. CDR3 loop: CASSPSPHEQFF.

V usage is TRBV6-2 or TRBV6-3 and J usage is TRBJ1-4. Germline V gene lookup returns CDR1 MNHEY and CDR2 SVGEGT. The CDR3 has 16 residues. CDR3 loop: CASSYIVGGGGEKLFF.

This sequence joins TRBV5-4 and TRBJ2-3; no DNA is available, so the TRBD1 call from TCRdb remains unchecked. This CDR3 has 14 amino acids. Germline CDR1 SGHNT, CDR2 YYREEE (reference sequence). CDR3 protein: CASRTRGAPDTQYF.

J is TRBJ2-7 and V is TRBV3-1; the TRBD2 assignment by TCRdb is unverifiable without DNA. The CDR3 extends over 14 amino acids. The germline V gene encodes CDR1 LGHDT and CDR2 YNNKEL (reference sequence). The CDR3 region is CASSQGFMGHEQYF.

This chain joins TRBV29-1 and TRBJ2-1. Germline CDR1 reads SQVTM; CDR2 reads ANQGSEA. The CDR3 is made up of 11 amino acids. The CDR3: CSVEAYNDQFF.

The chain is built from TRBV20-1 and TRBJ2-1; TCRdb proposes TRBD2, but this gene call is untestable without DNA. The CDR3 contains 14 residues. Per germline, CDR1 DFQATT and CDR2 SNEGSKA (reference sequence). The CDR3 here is CSGQPGLLSNEQFF.